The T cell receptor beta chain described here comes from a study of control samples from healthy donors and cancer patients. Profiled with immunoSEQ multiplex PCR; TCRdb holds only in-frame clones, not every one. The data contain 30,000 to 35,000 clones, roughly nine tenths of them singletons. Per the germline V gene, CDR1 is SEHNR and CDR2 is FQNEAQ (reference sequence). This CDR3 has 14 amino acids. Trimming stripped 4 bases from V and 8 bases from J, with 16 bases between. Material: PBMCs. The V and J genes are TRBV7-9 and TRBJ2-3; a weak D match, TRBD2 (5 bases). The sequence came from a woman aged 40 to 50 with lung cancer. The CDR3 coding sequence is TGTGCCAGCAGCTCCCGAGGACCGGCGGGTACGCAGTATTTT. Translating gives CASSSRGPAGTQYF.